Each of the 19 T cell receptor beta chains below was sequenced from the same sample in a study of cytomegalovirus exposure and HLA in healthy donors. Method: immunoSEQ multiplex PCR; TCRdb's copy keeps in-frame clones and lacks some. The profile covers roughly 300,000 clones, with roughly 90% appearing a single time and about 0.9% taken by the ten largest. The sample was PBMCs. The receptors here all came from a young woman in good health and CMV-seronegative.

The chain is built from TRBV5-4 and TRBJ1-1; D not certain. The germline V gene encodes CDR1 SGHNT and CDR2 YYREEE (reference sequence). The CDR3 spans 15 residues. V lost 4 bases, J lost 1 base, and 14 bases lay in between. The CDR3 coding sequence is TGTGCCAGCAGCCTTTACTCCCGACAGAACACTGAAGCTTTCTTT. Its protein product is CASSLYSRQNTEAFF.

Remarks on this clone: The sample has other DNA sequences that encode this CDR3 too. V usage is TRBV28 and J usage is TRBJ1-4; 7 bases are shared with TRBD1. Per the germline V gene, CDR1 is MDHEN and CDR2 is SYDVKM. Unmatched junction bases numbered 4, after V lost 2 bases and J lost 7 bases. The CDR3 runs to 14 residues. The chain's CDR3 is CASSLRQGGEKLFF. CDR3 nucleotides: TGTGCCAGCAGTTTAAGGCAGGGGGGTGAAAAACTGTTTTTT.

The chain has TRBV4-2 and TRBJ2-5; a possible D gene is TRBD1 (5 bases). V lost 2 bases, J lost 4 bases, and 20 bases lay in between. Germline CDR1 LGHNA, CDR2 YNFKEQ. This CDR3 comprises 17 residues. CDR3 in DNA: TGTGCCAGCAGCCAAAGGAACAGGTCTGGGCTGAGAGAGACCCAGTACTTC. It specifies CASSQRNRSGLRETQYF.

V and J are TRBV7-9 and TRBJ2-2, with 7 nucleotides matching TRBD1. Germline assignment: CDR1 SEHNR and CDR2 FQNEAQ (reference sequence). V was pared by 10 bases and J by 1 base, with 9 bases of the junction left unmatched. The CDR3 runs to 15 residues. CDR3 DNA sequence: TGTGCCATCCACGGGCGACAGGGGAACACCGGGGAGCTGTTTTTT. Translating gives CAIHGRQGNTGELFF. Combining the CDR3 with reference TRBV7-9 and TRBJ2-2 gives the whole variable domain DTGVSQNPRHKITKRGQNVTFRCDPISEHNRLYWYRQTLGQGPEFLTYFQNEAQLEKSRLLSDRFSAERPKGSFSTLEIQRTEQGDSAMYLCAIHGRQGNTGELFFGEGSRLTVL.

This chain joins TRBV19 and TRBJ2-4; no clear D. There are 17 residues in the CDR3. The V and J ends lost 2 bases and 0 bases respectively, with 14 bases between them. Germline V lookup: CDR1 LNHDA, CDR2 SQIVND (reference sequence). CDR3 nucleotide sequence: TGTGCCAGTAGTATACCGCAGGCCCGAAGAGCCAAAAACATTCAGTACTTC. This translates into CASSIPQARRAKNIQYF. Looking up the rest from reference TRBV19 and TRBJ2-4 gives the full variable domain: DGGITQSPKYLFRKEGQNVTLSCEQNLNHDAMYWYRQDPGQGLRLIYYSQIVNDFQKGDIAEGYSVSREKKESFPLTVTSAQKNPTAFYLCASSIPQARRAKNIQYFGAGTRLSVL.

The rearrangement joins TRBV28 to TRBJ1-1, with 7 bases that match TRBD1. Germline V lookup: CDR1 MDHEN, CDR2 SYDVKM. With V trimmed by 5 bases and J by 2 bases, 8 bases remained unmatched. This CDR3 contains 15 residues. The CDR3 reads CASSGIRDSNTEAFF. CDR3 nucleotides: TGTGCCAGCAGTGGCATCCGGGACAGTAACACTGAAGCTTTCTTT.

This chain uses TRBV5-6 with TRBJ2-3; 8 bases are shared with TRBD1. V trimming: 10 bases; J trimming: 5 bases; junction bases outside the gene matches: 9. The germline CDR1 and CDR2 sequences are SGHDT and YYEEEE. CDR3 length: 13 residues. In DNA form, the CDR3 reads TGTGCCGGACGGACAGGGAGTAAAGATACGCAGTATTTT. As protein: CAGRTGSKDTQYF.

This sequence joins TRBV10-3 and TRBJ2-3; D might be TRBD1 (5 bases). Per germline, CDR1 ENHRY and CDR2 SYGVKD. The CDR3 runs to 13 residues. V was clipped by 7 bases and J by 2 bases, with 10 bases between them. The CDR3 sequence is CAIKATDTDTQYF. In DNA, the CDR3 is TGTGCCATCAAAGCGACAGACACAGATACGCAGTATTTT.

The V and J genes are TRBV7-9 and TRBJ2-1; TRBD1 is a possible D gene (6 bases). Germline V CDR1 and CDR2: SEHNR, FQNEAQ (reference sequence). The length of the CDR3 is 17 residues. Trimming shortened V by 6 bases and J by 0 bases, and 18 bases separated the two germline ends. The CDR3, as DNA: TGTGCCAGCAGTCCACTAAGCGACAGGAGCTCCTACAATGAGCAGTTCTTC. Protein: CASSPLSDRSSYNEQFF.

This clone has only one observation. J is TRBJ2-5 and V is TRBV9, with 7 bases matching TRBD1. The CDR3 spans 15 residues. The germline V gene encodes CDR1 SGDLS and CDR2 YYNGEE. V lost 0 bases to trimming and J lost 5 bases; unmatched junction nucleotides: 7. The CDR3 region has the DNA TGTGCCAGCAGCGTAGGTATAGGGGGCAGGGAGACCCAGTACTTC. Amino acids: CASSVGIGGRETQYF.

This clone is medium-sized in the sample. V gene TRBV6-1 combines with J gene TRBJ1-2; 7 nucleotides align to TRBD1. This CDR3 is 14 amino acids long. V lost 7 bases to trimming and J lost 11 bases; unmatched junction nucleotides: 16. Per the germline V gene, CDR1 is MNHNS and CDR2 is SASEGT. CDR3 coding DNA: TGTGCCAGCACCGACGACAGGGATTTAGTATTGTACACCTTC. Translation gives CASTDDRDLVLYTF.

The DNA for the CDR3 is TGTGCTAGTGGTTTAAACCCGGGACTAGAGCAGTTCTTC. Encoded protein: CASGLNPGLEQFF. The rearrangement links TRBV12-5 to TRBJ2-1; 7 nucleotides align to TRBD2. Germline V CDR1 and CDR2: LGHNT, FRNRAP. The V and J ends lost 3 bases and 10 bases, in that order; junction bases with no gene match: 6. There are 13 residues in the CDR3.

CDR3 residues: CAGGRSADTQYF. The CDR3 region has the DNA TGTGCAGGCGGGAGATCGGCGGATACGCAGTATTTT. This rearrangement joins TRBV5-4 to TRBJ2-3; 7 bases are a match to TRBD2. CDR1 and CDR2 (germline): SGHNT, YYREEE (reference sequence). The CDR3 is 12 residues long.

This clone has just one count. The chain recombines TRBV6-1 with TRBJ1-2, with TRBD1 identical over 9 bases. The CDR3 covers 13 residues. The V gene's germline CDR1 is MNHNS and CDR2 SASEGT. V shed 5 bases and J 7 bases; nucleotides not matched to a gene: 5. The CDR3 DNA is TGTGCCAGCAGTACCGGGACAGGGCTTGGCTACACCTTC. Residues: CASSTGTGLGYTF.

The chain joins TRBV7-6 to TRBJ2-2; 9 positions agree with TRBD2. CDR1 and CDR2 (germline): SGHVS, FNYEAQ. CDR3 length equals 19 residues. The junction had 17 bases not matched to a gene; V was cut back by 2 bases and J by 7 bases. CDR3 amino acids: CASSLRPFGVSGRSGELFF. CDR3 coding DNA: TGTGCCAGCAGCTTAAGGCCCTTCGGTGTTAGCGGGAGAAGCGGGGAGCTGTTTTTT.

This chain links TRBV15 with TRBJ1-6; TRBD1 agrees at 8 bases. J lost 7 bases, V lost 7 bases, and 3 bases had no gene match. Germline assignment: CDR1 LNHNV and CDR2 YYDKDF (reference sequence). The CDR3 length is 13 residues. The CDR3 here is CATKTGENSPLHF. The CDR3 DNA reads TGTGCCACCAAGACAGGGGAGAATTCACCCCTCCACTTT.

J is TRBJ2-6 and V is TRBV5-1, with 9 bases that match TRBD2. Germline V lookup: CDR1 SGHRS, CDR2 YFSETQ. Losses at the gene ends were 2 bases for V and 0 bases for J; bases not matched to a gene: 6. This CDR3 comprises 18 residues. CDR3: CASSFFIAGDSGANVLTF. The CDR3, as DNA: TGCGCCAGCAGCTTTTTCATAGCGGGGGACTCTGGGGCCAACGTCCTGACTTTC.

The J gene is TRBJ1-1, the V gene TRBV6-1; no reliable D call. V was cut by 2 bases and J by 5 bases, with 9 bases left in between. The length of the CDR3 is 13 residues. CDR1 and CDR2 (germline): MNHNS, SASEGT. This chain's CDR3 is CASSETRDTEAFF. For the CDR3, the DNA is TGTGCCAGCAGTGAAACACGTGATACTGAAGCTTTCTTT.

J is TRBJ2-2 and V is TRBV2; 8 positions agree with TRBD2. The J segment lost 6 bases and the V segment lost 6 bases, leaving 6 bases of the junction unmatched. CDR3 length equals 14 residues. CDR1 is SNHLY, CDR2 FYNNEI, per germline. The CDR3 loop reads CASRQAGVAGELFF. As DNA, the CDR3 is TGTGCCAGCAGGCAAGCGGGAGTGGCCGGGGAGCTGTTTTTT.